This record looks at one TCR beta chain sequence and its context. The CDR3 has 14 amino acids. The V gene lost 4 bases and the J gene lost 4 bases, with 15 bases spanning the gap. Germline V gene sequence: CDR1 SGHRS, CDR2 YFSETQ. All enrollees were about 18 to 100 years old and from 25 or so US areas. Participants' reported clinical history set cohort assignment. Assay: immunoSEQ multiplex PCR; the TCRdb copy retains only in-frame clones and omits some. The repertoire holds about 140,000 clones, over 80% seen once, with roughly 4.9% in the top ten. This sample was included in a study of blood T cell repertoires in COVID-19.

This sequence originates from a man in his 70s who had been exposed to COVID-19. The sample comprised PBMCs or T cells enriched from blood (not recorded which). V gene TRBV5-1 combines with J gene TRBJ2-7; possible D gene TRBD2, 5 bases. The CDR3 sequence: CASSPREIKYEQYF. The CDR3 DNA follows: TGCGCCAGCAGCCCTAGGGAGATCAAGTACGAGCAGTACTTC.